This TCR beta chain was observed in a study of T-cell memory formation after mild COVID-19. The wider study: TCR clustering was largely donor specific.

TCRdb re-called the 5' RACE reads with MiXCR, one entry per CDR3 protein. There are around 530,000 distinct CDR3 sequences in the sample; about a fifth occur only once, and about 8.7% lies in the top ten. Germline V gene data show CDR1 as SGHRS and CDR2 as YFSETQ. The length of the CDR3 is 16 residues. The ends were cut back, 0 bases at V and 7 bases at J, with 14 bases in the middle. There are a few counts of this clonotype. This receptor was taken from an adult woman who had mild COVID-19 (a few samples of this study predate the infection). Cell type and time point are not known. The genes are TRBV5-1 and TRBJ1-6; a possible D gene is TRBD1 (5 bases). Material for sequencing was PBMCs or a T cell subset sorted from them (not recorded which). The CDR3 is CASSLGGGVKNSPLHF. The CDR3 nucleotides are TGCGCCAGCAGCTTGGGTGGGGGAGTAAAAAATTCACCCCTCCACTTT.